Here is one T cell receptor beta chain with its context. Antigen: not known. This sample is drawn from a study of OX40 agonist ivuxolimab in advanced cancers. The study's findings and limits: Among T cells, CD8+ cells averaged more expanded clones than CD4+ cells. Low normalized clonal expansion also occurred in some nonresponding patients.

Some clones are missing from TCRdb's copy, which holds only in-frame ones; the method was immunoSEQ multiplex PCR. There are about 2,100 clones in the sample; over 65% occur only once, and about a third lies in the top ten. V lost 5 bases and J 10 bases, leaving 20 bases between the germline ends. The CDR3 consists of 14 residues. Germline-derived CDR1 and CDR2 are SEHNR and FQNEAQ (reference sequence). This receptor was obtained from an adult with an advanced solid tumor such as melanoma, head and neck, liver or kidney cancer. The V gene is TRBV7-9, the J gene TRBJ2-5; D is unclear. The source material was CD4+ or CD8+ T cells sorted from blood, sampled in a trial of the OX40 agonist ivuxolimab. The CDR3 nucleotides read TGTGCCAGCAGCCATCCTCGGCAGGTCAGGCGCCAGTACTTC. It encodes CASSHPRQVRRQYF.